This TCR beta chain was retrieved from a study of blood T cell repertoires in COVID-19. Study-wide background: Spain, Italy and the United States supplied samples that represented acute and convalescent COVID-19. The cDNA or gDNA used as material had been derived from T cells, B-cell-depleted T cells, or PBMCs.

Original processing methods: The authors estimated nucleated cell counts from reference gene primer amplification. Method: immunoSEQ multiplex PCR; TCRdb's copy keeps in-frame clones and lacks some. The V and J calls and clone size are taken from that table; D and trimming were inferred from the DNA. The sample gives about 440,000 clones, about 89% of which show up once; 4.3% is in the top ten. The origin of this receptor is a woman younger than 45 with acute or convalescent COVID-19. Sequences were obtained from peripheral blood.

CDR3 protein: CASGREGKKLFF. CDR3 coding DNA: TGTGCCAGCGGCAGGGAGGGTAAAAAACTGTTTTTT. The rearrangement uses TRBV28 and TRBJ1-4; D possibly corresponds to TRBD1 (5 bases). Germline CDR1 reads MDHEN; CDR2 reads SYDVKM. Trimming removed 8 bases at V and 9 bases at J, with 13 bases between. The CDR3 has 12 residues.